The sample holds one count of the clone carrying this T cell receptor beta chain. Its antigen remains unidentified. The sample comes from a study of T cell responses to AZD1222 COVID-19 vaccine. Findings of the study overall: No day 14 peak samples; only post-peak repertoires were characterized.

CDR3 length equals 14 residues. Germline loops: CDR1 SGHVS, CDR2 FQNEAQ. With 2 bases removed from V and 2 bases from J, the gap between germline ends came to 9 bases. Only in-frame clones appear in the TCRdb table, and some are missing; sequencing was by immunoSEQ multiplex PCR. The sample carries about 180,000 clones, 85% to 95% recorded once. Sequenced material: peripheral blood, taken 28 days after the second dose of the MenACWY control vaccine. This TCR was sampled from an adult who received the MenACWY meningococcal vaccine as a control. V gene TRBV7-8 combines with J gene TRBJ1-2, with D uncertain. CDR3 coding DNA: TGTGCCAGCAGCTTAACGACCGTAAACTATGGCTACACCTTC. This gives the protein CASSLTTVNYGYTF.